Listed below are T cell receptor beta chains from one sample, sequenced in a study of ipilimumab plus nivolumab after autologous stem cell transplantation. The protocol was immunoSEQ multiplex PCR, while the TCRdb copy is restricted to in-frame clones and leaves out a portion. Of some 87,000 clones in the sample, 83% are singletons; the top ten hold roughly 2%. Material: PBMCs, obtained in a trial of ipilimumab plus nivolumab as post-transplant consolidation. The receptor set was obtained from a male donor with diffuse large B-cell lymphoma. CDR3s include the opening cysteine and the closing phenylalanine or tryptophan. D genes are given only for firm matches. Expanded clones get a size class; other rows say once, few or many, or leave the size out.

cdr3_aa	cdr3_nt	clone_size	v_call	j_call	d_call
CASSLVGQETQYF	TGTGCTAGCAGCTTAGTAGGGCAAGAGACCCAGTACTTC	.	TRBV7-7	TRBJ2-5	.
CASSQRTRAAETQYF	TGTGCCAGCAGTCAACGGACAAGGGCGGCAGAGACCCAGTACTTC	.	TRBV6-5	TRBJ2-5	.
CASRAVEAGGQYF	TGTGCCAGTAGGGCGGTGGAAGCGGGGGGCCAGTATTTT	.	TRBV19	TRBJ2-3	TRBD2
CASSLKTTQYF	TGTGCCAGCAGCTTAAAGACGACCCAGTACTTC	.	TRBV5-8	TRBJ2-5	.
CASPSGERGDTQYF	TGTGCCAGCCCTTCAGGGGAACGAGGGGATACGCAGTATTTT	.	TRBV5-6	TRBJ2-3	.
CASSQEGTVYQETQYF	TGCGCCAGCAGCCAAGAGGGGACAGTGTACCAAGAGACCCAGTACTTC	few	TRBV4-1	TRBJ2-5	TRBD1
CASSGQGGDEQYF	TGTGCCAGCAGTGGACAGGGAGGCGACGAGCAGTACTTC	.	TRBV7-2	TRBJ2-7	TRBD1
CASSERDFPYMRQPQHF	TGTGCCAGCAGTGAACGGGACTTCCCCTACATGAGGCAGCCCCAGCATTTT	.	TRBV6-1	TRBJ1-5	.
CASRSGGATEGQYF	TGCGCCAGCAGGTCTGGCGGGGCAACCGAAGGGCAGTACTTC	.	TRBV5-1	TRBJ2-7	.
CASFRGVNTEAFF	TGTGCCAGCTTCCGGGGCGTGAACACTGAAGCTTTCTTT	.	TRBV6-5	TRBJ1-1	.
CASLPGGTGNEKLFF	TGCGCCAGTCTACCCGGGGGGACAGGGAATGAAAAACTGTTTTTT	.	TRBV10-2	TRBJ1-4	TRBD1
CASSRVDSYEQYF	TGTGCCAGCAGCCGGGTGGACTCCTACGAGCAGTACTTC	.	TRBV14	TRBJ2-7	.
CASREDSYNEQFF	TGTGCCAGCAGGGAAGACAGCTACAATGAGCAGTTCTTC	.	TRBV2	TRBJ2-1	.
CASRPKWPNNEQFF	TGTGCCAGCAGACCCAAGTGGCCTAACAATGAGCAGTTCTTC	.	TRBV6-5	TRBJ2-1	.
CSAGADLSYEQYF	TGCAGCGCTGGGGCAGACCTCTCCTACGAGCAGTACTTC	.	TRBV29-1	TRBJ2-7	.
CASRDSGGANEKLFF	TGTGCCAGCAGGGACAGCGGGGGCGCGAATGAAAAACTGTTTTTT	.	TRBV6-6	TRBJ1-4	.
CATNRGVATDTQYF	TGTGCCACCAACCGGGGGGTAGCAACAGATACGCAGTATTTT	.	TRBV10-3	TRBJ2-3	TRBD2
CAGGISGANVLTF	TGTGCCGGCGGGATCTCTGGGGCCAACGTCCTGACTTTC	.	TRBV7-9	TRBJ2-6	.
CASSWEYNSPLHF	TGTGCCAGCAGTTGGGAGTATAATTCACCCCTCCACTTT	.	TRBV5-4	TRBJ1-6	.
CASSPSGAYNEQFF	TGTGCCAGCTCACCTTCGGGGGCCTACAATGAGCAGTTCTTC	.	TRBV18	TRBJ2-1	.
CASSGLTVSNQPQHF	TGTGCCAGCAGCGGGCTGACAGTAAGCAATCAGCCCCAGCATTTT	.	TRBV7-2	TRBJ1-5	.
CASSYGDRELYEQYF	TGTGCCAGCAGTTACGGAGACAGGGAGCTCTACGAGCAGTACTTC	.	TRBV6-5	TRBJ2-7	TRBD1
CASYQAGGAGTQYF	TGTGCCAGCTACCAAGCAGGAGGAGCAGGGACCCAGTACTTC	.	TRBV18	TRBJ2-5	.
CASSVGLAGGETQYF	TGTGCCAGCAGCGTAGGGCTAGCGGGGGGAGAGACCCAGTACTTC	.	TRBV9	TRBJ2-5	TRBD2
CASREAGSYNEQFF	TGTGCCAGCAGGGAAGCTGGCTCCTACAATGAGCAGTTCTTC	few	TRBV2	TRBJ2-1	.
CASSPPDGFQETQYF	TGTGCCAGCTCACCACCGGACGGTTTCCAAGAGACCCAGTACTTC	.	TRBV18	TRBJ2-5	.
CASGELTGGNTEAFF	TGCGCCAGCGGCGAACTGACAGGAGGTAACACTGAAGCTTTCTTT	few	TRBV4-1	TRBJ1-1	.
CASSLTRTGGEGYTF	TGTGCCAGCAGCTTGACTCGGACAGGAGGAGAGGGCTACACCTTC	.	TRBV5-5	TRBJ1-2	TRBD1
CASRGLGGGGYTF	TGTGCCAGCAGAGGTTTAGGAGGGGGGGGCTACACCTTC	once	TRBV2	TRBJ1-2	.
CASSLAVWRGGPGELFF	TGTGCCAGCAGCTTAGCAGTATGGCGGGGGGGCCCCGGGGAGCTGTTTTTT	.	TRBV7-2	TRBJ2-2	TRBD2
CASMGRGGRDTQYF	TGTGCCAGTATGGGACGGGGGGGCCGTGATACGCAGTATTTT	.	TRBV19	TRBJ2-3	TRBD2
CASSLSYTGELFF	TGTGCCAGCAGCTTAAGTTACACCGGGGAGCTGTTTTTT	.	TRBV11-1	TRBJ2-2	.
CASSGGVRDTQYF	TGTGCCAGCAGCGGGGGGGTGAGAGATACGCAGTATTTT	.	TRBV9	TRBJ2-3	.
CASSIRDSNQPQHF	TGTGCCAGTAGTATTCGAGACAGCAATCAGCCCCAGCATTTT	.	TRBV19	TRBJ1-5	.
CASSLASGPGGNEKLFF	TGCGCCAGCAGCTTGGCCTCAGGGCCAGGGGGGAATGAAAAACTGTTTTTT	.	TRBV5-1	TRBJ1-4	TRBD1
CASSNRADSTEAFF	TGTGCCAGCTCTAACCGAGCGGACAGCACTGAAGCTTTCTTT	few	TRBV18	TRBJ1-1	.
CASSKRGENTGELFF	TGTGCCAGTAGTAAGCGGGGAGAGAACACCGGGGAGCTGTTTTTT	.	TRBV19	TRBJ2-2	TRBD2
CASSHQDRGEQYF	TGTGCCAGCAGCCATCAGGACAGGGGCGAGCAGTACTTC	many	TRBV4-2	TRBJ2-7	TRBD1
CASRPKGGGPDQPQHF	TGTGCAAGTCGCCCGAAAGGCGGGGGGCCAGATCAGCCCCAGCATTTT	.	TRBV12-2	TRBJ1-5	.
CASSHLGGLAKNIQYF	TGCGCCAGCAGCCACCTCGGGGGGCTAGCCAAAAACATTCAGTACTTC	.	TRBV4-1	TRBJ2-4	.
CASSLGGQAEETQYF	TGTGCCAGCAGCTTAGGGGGACAGGCTGAGGAGACCCAGTACTTC	.	TRBV7-6	TRBJ2-5	TRBD1
CASSQEWATEAFF	TGCGCCAGCAGCCAAGAGTGGGCCACTGAAGCTTTCTTT	once	TRBV4-1	TRBJ1-1	.
CASSQDYRGGGGARRNEQFF	TGCGCCAGCAGCCAAGATTATCGCGGGGGCGGGGGGGCCAGGCGTAATGAGCAGTTCTTC	.	TRBV4-3	TRBJ2-1	TRBD2